Shown below are 19 T cell receptor beta chains from a single sample sequenced in a study of CD8 T cells in Susac syndrome. An amount of RNA that ranged from about 0.45 to 1 ug was reverse transcribed with random hexamers. A single record per CDR3 protein comes from TCRdb applying MiXCR to the immunoSEQ multiplex PCR reads. Of 170,000 or so distinct CDR3 sequences listed, about 94% are singletons. The sample was CD4+ T cells from PBMCs. These TCRs come from a human donor with Susac syndrome.

This chain joins TRBV20-1 and TRBJ2-3; tentative D call: TRBD2 (6 bases). Germline CDR1 DFQATT, CDR2 SNEGSKA (reference sequence). Trimming took off 0 bases at V and 1 base at J, with 14 bases between the two ends. The CDR3 totals 16 residues. The CDR3 DNA is TGCAGTGCTAGAGATAGTAAGCGGAGGGGCACAGATACGCAGTATTTT. It is translated as CSARDSKRRGTDTQYF.

The J gene is TRBJ2-2, the V gene TRBV6-6; D gene ambiguous. The CDR3 runs to 13 residues. The V end lost 2 bases, the J end lost 6 bases, and 7 bases lay between the germline ends. Germline V CDR1 and CDR2: MNHNY, SVGAGI (reference sequence). The CDR3 coding sequence is TGTGCCAGCAGTTACGAGCCCCCCGGGGAGCTGTTTTTT. Translated: CASSYEPPGELFF.

CDR3: CSASTFSAGGADTQYF. The CDR3 DNA reads as TGCAGTGCTTCTACCTTTTCGGCGGGAGGTGCAGATACGCAGTATTTT. The V and J genes are TRBV20-1 and TRBJ2-3; 8 bases line up with TRBD2. The germline gives CDR1 DFQATT, CDR2 SNEGSKA (reference sequence). V trimming: 5 bases; J trimming: 4 bases; junction bases outside the gene matches: 14. The CDR3 consists of 16 residues.

The genes are TRBV28 and TRBJ2-3; no definite D call. Germline lookup yields CDR1 MDHEN and CDR2 SYDVKM. Trimming stripped 7 bases from V and 6 bases from J, with 14 bases between. There are 13 residues in the CDR3. The CDR3 region has the DNA TGTGCCAGCAATACAGATGGGCGGGATACGCAGTATTTT. Its translation: CASNTDGRDTQYF.

V and J are TRBV19 and TRBJ2-7; TRBD2 aligns across 10 bases. Trimming removed 6 bases from V and 4 bases from J; junction bases left unmatched: 12. Germline V gene lookup returns CDR1 LNHDA and CDR2 SQIVND (reference sequence). This CDR3 is 16 amino acids long. Here the CDR3 DNA reads TGTGCCAGTAGCCTGTCCCCGGGACTAGCGCATTACGAGCAGTACTTC. It yields the protein CASSLSPGLAHYEQYF.

The rearrangement joins TRBV7-2 to TRBJ2-1, with 12 bases lining up with TRBD2. Trimming removed 3 bases from V and 9 bases from J; junction bases left unmatched: 6. The CDR3 is 15 residues long. Germline CDR1 and CDR2: SGHTA and FQGNSA. CDR3 in amino acids: CASSFTLAGGTEQFF. The DNA for the CDR3 is TGTGCCAGCAGCTTTACCCTAGCGGGAGGGACTGAGCAGTTCTTC.

The chain links TRBV15 to TRBJ2-2; D unresolved. Trimming took 4 bases from V and 1 from J, leaving 13 bases between them. Germline V gives CDR1 LNHNV, CDR2 YYDKDF (reference sequence). CDR3 length: 16 amino acids. The chain's CDR3 is CATSNIRAGNTGELFF. The DNA for the CDR3 is TGTGCCACCAGCAACATACGGGCTGGGAACACCGGGGAGCTGTTTTTT.

This chain connects TRBV28 to TRBJ2-1; D perhaps matches TRBD2 (5 bases). CDR1 MDHEN and CDR2 SYDVKM come from the germline V gene. The CDR3 runs to 13 residues. V lost 7 bases to trimming and J lost 6 bases, with 13 bases between them. CDR3 nucleotides: TGTGCCAGCATCCTGGGGAGCTCCAATGAGCAGTTCTTC. Translated, it gives CASILGSSNEQFF.

This chain links TRBV30 with TRBJ2-2, with TRBD2 matching 9 bases. V lost 0 bases, J lost 7 bases, and 15 bases stayed unmatched. The CDR3 is made up of 18 amino acids. Germline lookup yields CDR1 GTSNPN and CDR2 SVGIG (reference sequence). The CDR3, as DNA: TGTGCCTGGAGTGTGGGCCCCGGGCTAGCGGGAATCGGCGGGGAGCTGTTTTTT. As protein: CAWSVGPGLAGIGGELFF.

The chain has TRBV18 and TRBJ2-1, with D possibly being TRBD2 (6 bases). CDR1 is KGHSH, CDR2 LQKENI, per germline. V was shortened by 2 bases and J by 2 bases, with 13 bases between the two germline ends. The CDR3 contains 16 residues. The CDR3 region is CASSPLTGSPYNEQFF. In DNA form, the CDR3 reads TGTGCCAGCTCACCATTGACCGGGAGCCCCTACAATGAGCAGTTCTTC. The full variable domain, in which reference TRBV18 and TRBJ2-1 provide the parts outside the CDR3, is NAGVMQNPRHLVRRRGQEARLRCSPMKGHSHVYWYRQLPEEGLKFMVYLQKENIIDESGMPKERFSAEFPKEGPSILRIQQVVRGDSAAYFCASSPLTGSPYNEQFFGPGTRLTVL.

CDR3 protein: CASRPRTSGANVLTF. CDR3 bases: TGTGCCAGCAGGCCGCGAACGTCTGGGGCCAACGTCCTGACTTTC. The V call is TRBV11-2, the J call TRBJ2-6; unclear D gene. The CDR3 spans 15 residues. CDR1 is SGHAT, CDR2 FQNNGV, per germline. Trimming removed 6 bases at V and 1 base at J, with 10 bases between.

The chain links TRBV7-2 to TRBJ2-3; no reliable D call. Trimming took off 3 bases at V and 1 base at J, with 8 bases between the two ends. The CDR3 is 14 amino acids. Germline V gene sequence: CDR1 SGHTA, CDR2 FQGNSA. This CDR3 reads CASSFSVGTDTQYF. In DNA form, the CDR3 reads TGTGCCAGCAGCTTCAGCGTGGGCACAGATACGCAGTATTTT.

CDR3 loop: CASSHPGTNEQFF. In nucleotides, the CDR3 is TGTGCCAGCAGTCACCCAGGGACGAATGAGCAGTTCTTC. The chain links TRBV6-5 to TRBJ2-1; the D call may be TRBD1 or TRBD2 (5 bases each). Per germline, CDR1 MNHEY and CDR2 SVGAGI. Trimming cost V 5 bases and J 7 bases, with 12 bases left between them. The CDR3 sequence is 13 residues long.

This chain links TRBV20-1 with TRBJ2-3; 10 nucleotides agree with TRBD2. Unmatched junction bases numbered 7, after V lost 4 bases and J lost 6 bases. The germline CDR1 and CDR2 sequences are DFQATT and SNEGSKA (reference sequence). CDR3 length: 14 residues. The CDR3 loop is CSAKASGSGDTQYF. The CDR3 bases are TGCAGTGCTAAGGCTAGCGGGAGCGGCGATACGCAGTATTTT.

The gene calls are TRBV6-2 or TRBV6-3 and TRBJ2-2; no definite D call. This CDR3 is 16 amino acids long. Trimming stripped 2 bases from V and 1 base from J, with 11 bases between. CDR1 and CDR2 (germline): MNHEY, SVGEGT. The CDR3 sequence: CASSYARYQNTGELFF. For the CDR3, the DNA is TGTGCCAGCAGTTACGCTAGGTACCAGAACACCGGGGAGCTGTTTTTT.

This chain links TRBV27 with TRBJ2-7; D perhaps matches TRBD2 (5 bases). The CDR3 extends over 18 amino acids. The V end lost 5 bases, the J end lost 6 bases, and 29 bases lay between the germline ends. Germline CDR1 MNHEY, CDR2 SMNVEV (reference sequence). DNA of the CDR3: TGTGCCAGCAGTCTTTCCTCCGCGCACGAGGGCCAAGTCTCCGAGCAGTACTTC. Its protein product is CASSLSSAHEGQVSEQYF.

The J gene is TRBJ1-2, the V gene TRBV7-2, with a tentative D call TRBD1 (6 bases). Trimming stripped 4 bases from V and 1 base from J, with 13 bases between. This CDR3 spans 15 amino acids. From germline, CDR1 is SGHTA and CDR2 FQGNSA. The CDR3 DNA reads as TGTGCCAGCAGCTCAGACAGGAATTTTAACTATGGCTACACCTTC. Translated: CASSSDRNFNYGYTF.

The gene calls are TRBV4-1 and TRBJ2-3; D gene unclear. Trimming cost V 1 base and J 4 bases, with 15 bases left between them. Per the germline V gene, CDR1 is MGHRA and CDR2 is YSYEKL. The CDR3 is 16 residues long. The DNA of the CDR3 is TGCGCCAGCAGCCAAGTGGATTTGGTAACAGCAGATACGCAGTATTTT. Encoded protein: CASSQVDLVTADTQYF.

The V and J genes are TRBV29-1 and TRBJ1-1; the D is unclear. The ends were cut back, 4 bases at V and 2 bases at J, with 11 bases in the middle. The V gene's germline CDR1 is SQVTM and CDR2 ANQGSEA. This CDR3 contains 13 residues. This chain's CDR3 is CSVGRTANTEAFF. The CDR3 nucleotides read TGCAGCGTTGGCAGGACGGCTAACACTGAAGCTTTCTTT.